Sequencing of this T cell receptor (beta chain) was carried out in a study of cytomegalovirus exposure and HLA in healthy donors. This clone was observed a single time. PCR primers comprised 60 Vbeta and 13 Jbeta primers. Profiling relied on immunoSEQ multiplex PCR, and the TCRdb table lists in-frame clones only, not all of them. The data contain roughly 100,000 clones, around 77% of them seen just once; the ten biggest clones take up around a tenth. The receptor was isolated from a male donor in good health and CMV-seropositive. Sequences were obtained from PBMCs.

The CDR3 DNA reads TGCGCCAGCAGCTTACAGGGCCTTTGGGAAGAGACCCAGTACTTC. Protein sequence: CASSLQGLWEETQYF. This chain joins TRBV5-1 and TRBJ2-5, with D maybe TRBD1 (6 bases). This CDR3 is 15 amino acids long. Germline V CDR1 and CDR2: SGHRS, YFSETQ. The V end lost 2 bases, the J end lost 3 bases, and 14 bases lay between the germline ends.